This T cell receptor (beta chain) was recorded in a study of blood T cell repertoires in COVID-19. On the study more broadly: Sites across the United States, Italy and Spain contributed samples from acute and convalescent COVID-19.

The germline V gene has CDR1 SGHKS and CDR2 YYEKEE (reference sequence). CDR3 size: 18 residues. Trimming cost V 0 bases and J 0 bases; bases outside gene matches: 11. Sequencing used immunoSEQ multiplex PCR; TCRdb keeps in-frame clones, though not all of them. The repertoire holds about 240,000 clones, with roughly 80% as singletons. V usage is TRBV5-5 and J usage is TRBJ1-2; 7 bases are a match to TRBD1. The sequencing input was peripheral blood. The clonotype comes from a woman older than 75 with COVID-19, enrolled during active disease. CDR3 sequence reads: CASSLVTRGSLANYGYTF. The DNA of the CDR3 is TGTGCCAGCAGCTTGGTAACCAGGGGGTCCCTTGCTAACTATGGCTACACCTTC. The whole variable domain, remainder taken from reference TRBV5-5 and TRBJ1-2, is DAGVTQSPTHLIKTRGQQVTLRCSPISGHKSVSWYQQVLGQGPQFIFQYYEKEERGRGNFPDRFSARQFPNYSSELNVNALLLGDSALYLCASSLVTRGSLANYGYTFGSGTRLTVV.